The present TCR beta chain was sequenced within a study of T cell responses to AZD1222 COVID-19 vaccine. Study-wide findings and caveats: Clonal diversity may have been underestimated, and the donors were mostly white British, with more females than males. Only 5 or 6 AZD1222 recipients were seropositive at baseline.

Germline values: CDR1 MNHEY, CDR2 SVGAGI. This CDR3 has 14 residues. Losses at the gene ends were 4 bases for V and 5 bases for J; bases not matched to a gene: 6. The sample holds one count of this clone. Its antigen is unknown. Repertoires were generated with immunoSEQ multiplex PCR, while TCRdb's copy carries only in-frame clones and drops some. The sample holds about 120,000 clones, 94% seen once. The clonotype was recovered from an adult who received the AZD1222 COVID-19 vaccine. The chain couples TRBV6-5 to TRBJ1-2; 8 bases match TRBD1. The material sequenced was peripheral blood, taken 28 days after the second AZD1222 dose. CDR3 sequence (DNA): TGTGCCAGCAGTTCGGACAGGGCGGCATATGGCTACACCTTC. Translated, it gives CASSSDRAAYGYTF.